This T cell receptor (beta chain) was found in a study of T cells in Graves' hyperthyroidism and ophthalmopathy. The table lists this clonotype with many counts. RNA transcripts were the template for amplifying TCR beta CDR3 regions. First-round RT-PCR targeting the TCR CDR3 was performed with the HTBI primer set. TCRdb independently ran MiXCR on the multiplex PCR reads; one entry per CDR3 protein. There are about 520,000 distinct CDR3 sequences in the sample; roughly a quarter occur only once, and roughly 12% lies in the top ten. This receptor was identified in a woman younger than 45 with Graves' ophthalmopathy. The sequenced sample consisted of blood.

CDR3 DNA sequence: TGCGCCAGCAGCTTGTCAGGGTCCCCTGAAGCTTTCTTT. This sequence encodes CASSLSGSPEAFF. The chain links TRBV5-1 to TRBJ1-1; D possibly corresponds to TRBD1 (5 bases). With 1 base removed from V and 6 bases from J, the gap between germline ends came to 10 bases. The CDR3 loop spans 13 amino acids. CDR1 is SGHRS and CDR2 is YFSETQ in the germline V gene. The full variable domain, rest sourced from reference TRBV5-1 and TRBJ1-1, is KAGVTQTPRYLIKTRGQQVTLSCSPISGHRSVSWYQQTPGQGLQFLFEYFSETQRNKGNFPGRFSGRQFSNSRSEMNVSTLELGDSALYLCASSLSGSPEAFFGQGTRLTVV.